The rows below give T cell receptor beta chains drawn from one sample of a study of OX40 agonist ivuxolimab in advanced cancers. Here immunoSEQ multiplex PCR was the method, and the copy in TCRdb shows in-frame clones only, minus some. The sample lists roughly 34,000 clones, approximately 80% occurring once. The specimen comprised CD4+ or CD8+ T cells sorted from blood, sampled in a trial of the OX40 agonist ivuxolimab. The receptors originated from an adult with an advanced solid tumor such as melanoma, head and neck, liver or kidney cancer. Each CDR3 is given with its conserved first and last residue. Each record gives: D gene, J gene, V gene, clone size, CDR3 protein, CDR3 DNA. D genes are given only for firm matches. Rows give clone size only sometimes, using once, few, many, or a class for an expanded clone.

d_gene: .
j_gene: TRBJ1-2
v_gene: TRBV7-2
abundance: .
CDR3aa: CASSLGVLANYGYTF
CDR3nt: TGTGCCAGCAGCTTAGGAGTTCTTGCTAACTATGGCTACACCTTC

d_gene: .
j_gene: TRBJ2-5
v_gene: TRBV11-2
abundance: .
CDR3aa: CASSSENWQETQYF
CDR3nt: TGTGCCAGCAGCTCGGAGAACTGGCAAGAGACCCAGTACTTC

d_gene: .
j_gene: TRBJ2-2
v_gene: TRBV7-9
abundance: few
CDR3aa: CASSWPERKAGELFF
CDR3nt: TGTGCCAGCAGCTGGCCTGAACGGAAGGCCGGGGAGCTGTTTTTT

d_gene: .
j_gene: TRBJ2-5
v_gene: TRBV7-2
abundance: .
CDR3aa: CASSLDSVKETQYF
CDR3nt: TGTGCCAGCAGCTTAGATTCCGTGAAGGAGACCCAGTACTTC

d_gene: TRBD1
j_gene: TRBJ2-2
v_gene: TRBV18
abundance: .
CDR3aa: CASSPRQGSNTGELFF
CDR3nt: TGTGCCAGCTCACCCCGACAGGGGTCGAACACCGGGGAGCTGTTTTTT

d_gene: .
j_gene: TRBJ1-5
v_gene: TRBV28
abundance: .
CDR3aa: CASSREQGSNQPQHF
CDR3nt: TGTGCCAGCAGTCGGGAGCAGGGGTCCAATCAGCCCCAGCATTTT

d_gene: TRBD1
j_gene: TRBJ2-1
v_gene: TRBV7-2
abundance: .
CDR3aa: CASSQGQNNEQFF
CDR3nt: TGTGCCAGCAGCCAGGGACAGAACAATGAGCAGTTCTTC

d_gene: .
j_gene: TRBJ2-2
v_gene: TRBV5-1
abundance: .
CDR3aa: CASSLGRGAAAGELFF
CDR3nt: TGCGCCAGCAGCTTGGGCCGGGGGGCGGCGGCCGGGGAGCTGTTTTTT

d_gene: .
j_gene: TRBJ2-2
v_gene: TRBV9
abundance: .
CDR3aa: CASSVATGELFF
CDR3nt: TGTGCCAGCAGCGTAGCTACCGGGGAGCTGTTTTTT

d_gene: TRBD1
j_gene: TRBJ2-1
v_gene: TRBV5-5
abundance: .
CDR3aa: CASSYDRGSNEQFF
CDR3nt: TGTGCCAGCAGCTATGACAGGGGGTCCAATGAGCAGTTCTTC

d_gene: .
j_gene: TRBJ1-1
v_gene: TRBV2
abundance: .
CDR3aa: CASSKLRTAPEAFF
CDR3nt: TGTGCCAGCAGTAAACTCCGGACAGCGCCCGAAGCTTTCTTT

d_gene: TRBD1
j_gene: TRBJ1-2
v_gene: TRBV27
abundance: .
CDR3aa: CASSPPGQGLGYTF
CDR3nt: TGTGCCAGCAGCCCACCGGGACAGGGGCTGGGCTACACCTTC

d_gene: TRBD1
j_gene: TRBJ1-2
v_gene: TRBV5-6
abundance: .
CDR3aa: CASSAGTGYNNYGYTF
CDR3nt: TGTGCCAGCAGCGCCGGGACAGGGTACAATAACTATGGCTACACCTTC

d_gene: .
j_gene: TRBJ1-4
v_gene: TRBV4-3
abundance: .
CDR3aa: CASSQERADLGVGNEKLFF
CDR3nt: TGCGCCAGCAGCCAAGAACGGGCGGACTTGGGGGTGGGTAATGAAAAACTGTTTTTT

d_gene: .
j_gene: TRBJ2-1
v_gene: TRBV11-2
abundance: .
CDR3aa: CASSHQAAGRRNEQFF
CDR3nt: TGTGCCAGCAGCCACCAGGCGGCGGGACGACGAAATGAGCAGTTCTTC

d_gene: TRBD1
j_gene: TRBJ1-1
v_gene: TRBV10-3
abundance: .
CDR3aa: CAIRTGSLSNTEAFF
CDR3nt: TGTGCCATCAGGACAGGGTCACTCTCGAACACTGAAGCTTTCTTT

d_gene: .
j_gene: TRBJ2-5
v_gene: TRBV10-2
abundance: .
CDR3aa: CASSEIRETQYF
CDR3nt: TGCGCCAGCAGTGAGATTCGGGAGACCCAGTACTTC

d_gene: .
j_gene: TRBJ2-3
v_gene: TRBV7-3
abundance: .
CDR3aa: CASSPLGQSTDTQYF
CDR3nt: TGTGCCAGCAGCCCCCTCGGGCAGAGCACAGATACGCAGTATTTT

d_gene: .
j_gene: TRBJ2-5
v_gene: TRBV11-2
abundance: once
CDR3aa: CASRWDTVQETQYF
CDR3nt: TGTGCCAGCAGATGGGACACGGTCCAAGAGACCCAGTACTTC

d_gene: TRBD1
j_gene: TRBJ2-7
v_gene: TRBV14
abundance: .
CDR3aa: CASSQGTGSSYEQYF
CDR3nt: TGTGCCAGCAGCCAGGGGACAGGCTCCTCCTACGAGCAGTACTTC

d_gene: .
j_gene: TRBJ2-6
v_gene: TRBV28
abundance: .
CDR3aa: CASSFGYLRASGANVLTF
CDR3nt: TGTGCCAGCAGTTTTGGTTACCTTAGGGCCTCTGGGGCCAACGTCCTGACTTTC

d_gene: .
j_gene: TRBJ2-5
v_gene: TRBV6-6
abundance: .
CDR3aa: CASSAPSEETQYF
CDR3nt: TGTGCCAGCAGTGCCCCCTCGGAAGAGACCCAGTACTTC

d_gene: TRBD2
j_gene: TRBJ2-2
v_gene: TRBV9
abundance: .
CDR3aa: CASSLQGLVGTGELFF
CDR3nt: TGTGCCAGCAGCCTCCAGGGACTAGTAGGAACCGGGGAGCTGTTTTTT

d_gene: TRBD1
j_gene: TRBJ1-3
v_gene: TRBV9
abundance: .
CDR3aa: CASSLTRGQGDTIYF
CDR3nt: TGTGCCAGCAGCCTAACCCGAGGACAGGGGGACACCATATATTTT

d_gene: .
j_gene: TRBJ2-7
v_gene: TRBV7-6
abundance: .
CDR3aa: CASSSFQGQYSEQYF
CDR3nt: TGTGCCAGCAGCTCTTTTCAGGGGCAGTATTCGGAGCAGTACTTC

d_gene: .
j_gene: TRBJ2-3
v_gene: TRBV29-1
abundance: .
CDR3aa: CSVETPGPTDLDTQYF
CDR3nt: TGCAGCGTTGAGACCCCGGGCCCCACGGACCTTGATACGCAGTATTTT

d_gene: .
j_gene: TRBJ2-3
v_gene: TRBV7-2
abundance: .
CDR3aa: CASSLAPPREFRDTQYF
CDR3nt: TGTGCCAGCAGCTTAGCTCCCCCACGTGAGTTCAGAGATACGCAGTATTTT

d_gene: .
j_gene: TRBJ1-4
v_gene: TRBV2
abundance: .
CDR3aa: CASNEGRAEKLFF
CDR3nt: TGTGCCAGCAACGAGGGACGGGCTGAAAAACTGTTTTTT

d_gene: TRBD1
j_gene: TRBJ1-6
v_gene: TRBV18
abundance: .
CDR3aa: CASSTHQGADSPLHF
CDR3nt: TGTGCCAGCTCAACCCATCAGGGGGCCGATTCACCCCTCCACTTT

d_gene: .
j_gene: TRBJ1-2
v_gene: TRBV4-1
abundance: .
CDR3aa: CASSQEEAVYGYTF
CDR3nt: TGCGCCAGCAGCCAAGAAGAGGCGGTCTATGGCTACACCTTC

d_gene: TRBD1
j_gene: TRBJ1-1
v_gene: TRBV10-3
abundance: .
CDR3aa: CAISESGQGSTEAFF
CDR3nt: TGTGCCATCAGTGAATCGGGACAGGGTTCCACTGAAGCTTTCTTT

d_gene: .
j_gene: TRBJ2-7
v_gene: TRBV10-2
abundance: once
CDR3aa: CASTSFKDEQYF
CDR3nt: TGCGCCAGCACCTCTTTCAAGGACGAGCAGTACTTC

d_gene: .
j_gene: TRBJ2-6
v_gene: TRBV5-6
abundance: .
CDR3aa: CASSFRGSGANVLTF
CDR3nt: TGTGCCAGCAGCTTCCGAGGTTCAGGGGCCAACGTCCTGACTTTC

d_gene: TRBD1
j_gene: TRBJ1-1
v_gene: TRBV9
abundance: .
CDR3aa: CASSAQGGMNTEAFF
CDR3nt: TGTGCCAGCAGCGCTCAGGGGGGCATGAACACTGAAGCTTTCTTT

d_gene: .
j_gene: TRBJ2-1
v_gene: TRBV6-5
abundance: .
CDR3aa: CASSPDGGDNEQFF
CDR3nt: TGTGCCAGCAGCCCCGATGGGGGAGACAATGAGCAGTTCTTC

d_gene: .
j_gene: TRBJ2-4
v_gene: TRBV21-1
abundance: few
CDR3aa: CASSKRGGFVKNIQYF
CDR3nt: TGTGCCAGCAGCAAGAGGGGCGGTTTTGTCAAAAACATTCAGTACTTC

d_gene: .
j_gene: TRBJ2-4
v_gene: TRBV4-3
abundance: .
CDR3aa: CASSQDLIGQGLTRAKNIQYF
CDR3nt: TGCGCCAGCAGCCAAGATCTCATAGGACAGGGACTAACCCGAGCCAAAAACATTCAGTACTTC

d_gene: .
j_gene: TRBJ1-5
v_gene: TRBV6-5
abundance: few
CDR3aa: CASSYSKPGRGQPQHF
CDR3nt: TGTGCCAGCAGTTACTCGAAACCCGGAAGGGGTCAGCCCCAGCATTTT

d_gene: .
j_gene: TRBJ2-7
v_gene: TRBV28
abundance: .
CDR3aa: CASTPGALTYEQYF
CDR3nt: TGTGCCAGCACCCCCGGGGCCTTAACCTACGAGCAGTACTTC

d_gene: .
j_gene: TRBJ1-2
v_gene: TRBV7-2
abundance: once
CDR3aa: CASSLSAGVRYGYTF
CDR3nt: TGTGCCAGCAGCTTATCGGCCGGGGTGAGGTATGGCTACACCTTC

d_gene: TRBD2
j_gene: TRBJ2-5
v_gene: TRBV9
abundance: .
CDR3aa: CASSLRASGGSETQYF
CDR3nt: TGTGCCAGCAGCCTCCGGGCTAGCGGGGGGAGTGAGACCCAGTACTTC

d_gene: TRBD1
j_gene: TRBJ1-5
v_gene: TRBV5-8
abundance: once
CDR3aa: CASIPETGGWNQPQHF
CDR3nt: TGTGCCAGCATCCCGGAAACAGGGGGATGGAATCAGCCCCAGCATTTT

d_gene: .
j_gene: TRBJ2-5
v_gene: TRBV7-2
abundance: .
CDR3aa: CASSLPPPGTQYF
CDR3nt: TGTGCCAGCAGCCTTCCCCCCCCTGGGACCCAGTACTTC

d_gene: .
j_gene: TRBJ2-7
v_gene: TRBV6-1
abundance: once
CDR3aa: CASLRTNYEQYF
CDR3nt: TGTGCCAGCCTACGGACCAACTACGAGCAGTACTTC

d_gene: .
j_gene: TRBJ1-1
v_gene: TRBV15
abundance: .
CDR3aa: CATSRDRSDDGAFF
CDR3nt: TGTGCCACCAGCAGAGACCGGAGCGATGATGGAGCTTTCTTT

d_gene: TRBD1
j_gene: TRBJ1-3
v_gene: TRBV5-6
abundance: .
CDR3aa: CASSLISGQGRNTIYF
CDR3nt: TGTGCCAGCAGCTTGATTTCAGGACAGGGTAGGAACACCATATATTTT

d_gene: .
j_gene: TRBJ1-2
v_gene: TRBV5-8
abundance: few
CDR3aa: CASSFYGYTF
CDR3nt: TGTGCCAGCAGCTTCTATGGCTACACCTTC

d_gene: .
j_gene: TRBJ2-7
v_gene: TRBV4-3
abundance: few
CDR3aa: CASGGRQNYEQYF
CDR3nt: TGCGCCAGCGGCGGACGGCAGAACTACGAGCAGTACTTC

d_gene: .
j_gene: TRBJ1-1
v_gene: TRBV5-1
abundance: .
CDR3aa: CATRRGDTEAFF
CDR3nt: TGCGCCACCAGGAGAGGTGACACTGAAGCTTTCTTT

d_gene: .
j_gene: TRBJ2-3
v_gene: TRBV20-1
abundance: .
CDR3aa: CSPGGDTQYF
CDR3nt: TGCAGTCCTGGGGGAGATACGCAGTATTTT

d_gene: .
j_gene: TRBJ1-4
v_gene: TRBV19
abundance: .
CDR3aa: CASSAGIAPEKLFF
CDR3nt: TGTGCCAGTAGTGCCGGGATCGCCCCGGAAAAACTGTTTTTT

d_gene: .
j_gene: TRBJ2-1
v_gene: TRBV30
abundance: .
CDR3aa: CAWSVWVGRNEQFF
CDR3nt: TGTGCCTGGAGTGTATGGGTTGGGAGAAATGAGCAGTTCTTC